A single sample gave rise to the 30 T cell receptor beta chains below, sequenced in a study of cytomegalovirus exposure and HLA in healthy donors. The PCR ran on 60 Vbeta and 13 Jbeta primers. Only in-frame clones appear in the TCRdb table, and some are missing; sequencing was by immunoSEQ multiplex PCR. The table includes roughly 89,000 clones, approximately 64% detected once. Source material: PBMCs. The source is a woman in her 50s in good health and CMV-seropositive.

V gene TRBV6-1 combines with J gene TRBJ2-2; weak D call: TRBD2 (6 bases). The germline V gene encodes CDR1 MNHNS and CDR2 SASEGT. CDR3 size: 16 residues. Trimming removed 2 bases at V and 7 bases at J, with 17 bases between. CDR3 DNA sequence: TGTGCCAGCAGTGAACGATGGCTAGCGACCGGCGGGGAGCTGTTTTTT. Protein product: CASSERWLATGGELFF.

This clone has only a few counts. CDR3 loop: CASSFQGVDNEQFF. The CDR3 nucleotides are TGTGCCAGCAGTTTTCAGGGGGTAGACAATGAGCAGTTCTTC. The chain joins TRBV6-6 to TRBJ2-1; 7 nucleotides align to TRBD1. The CDR3 has 14 residues. Trimming took 4 bases from V and 5 from J; bases not matched to a gene: 5. From germline, CDR1 is MNHNY and CDR2 SVGAGI (reference sequence).

This clone occurred a few times. CDR3 sequence (DNA): TGTGCCAGCAGTGGCCGGGGTACCGGGGAGCTGTTTTTT. It translates to CASSGRGTGELFF. This chain uses TRBV6-5 with TRBJ2-2, with D perhaps TRBD2 (5 bases). Trimming removed 5 bases at V and 5 bases at J, with 9 bases between. CDR3 size: 13 residues. Per germline, CDR1 MNHEY and CDR2 SVGAGI.

There are a few counts of this clone. The V call is TRBV6-1, the J call TRBJ1-5; D might be TRBD1 (5 bases). There are 15 residues in the CDR3. Germline CDR1 MNHNS, CDR2 SASEGT. Trimming left V 1 base short and J 3 bases short, with 10 bases between. As DNA, the CDR3 is TGTGCCAGCAGTGAAGTTTGGGGCCCCAATCAGCCCCAGCATTTT. Amino acids: CASSEVWGPNQPQHF.

V and J are TRBV4-2 and TRBJ1-1; 9 bases align to TRBD1. CDR3 length equals 17 residues. CDR1 LGHNA and CDR2 YNFKEQ come from the germline V gene. With 0 bases clipped from V and 1 base from J, the junction kept 6 bases outside the gene matches. The DNA of the CDR3 is TGTGCCAGCAGCCAAGACAGAGACAGGGGGGCGAACACTGAAGCTTTCTTT. This translates into CASSQDRDRGANTEAFF.

The DNA of the CDR3 is TGTGCCAGCAGTTTAGGGGGGGCCGAGACCCAGTACTTC. Translating gives CASSLGGAETQYF. The rearrangement uses TRBV28 and TRBJ2-5, with TRBD2 as a possible D gene (7 bases). The CDR3 spans 13 residues. V was cut by 2 bases and J by 5 bases, with 9 bases left in between. The germline gives CDR1 MDHEN, CDR2 SYDVKM.

Details on this clone: Other nucleotide sequences from this sample produce the same CDR3. This chain uses TRBV9 with TRBJ2-1; weak D call: TRBD1 (7 bases). The CDR3 runs to 14 residues. Germline V CDR1 and CDR2: SGDLS, YYNGEE. V gave up 4 bases and J gave up 4 bases, with 12 bases separating them. The CDR3 nucleotides are TGTGCCAGCAGCCCAGGGGGGTTTTACAATGAGCAGTTCTTC. This codes for CASSPGGFYNEQFF.

V gene TRBV28 combines with J gene TRBJ2-7; D might be TRBD2 (7 bases). Germline lookup yields CDR1 MDHEN and CDR2 SYDVKM. CDR3 size: 18 residues. The V end lost 5 bases, the J end lost 1 base, and 24 bases lay between the germline ends. The CDR3 DNA follows: TGTGCCAGCAGTGGTTCCGGGGAGTGGGGGGGCCTATCCTACGAGCAGTACTTC. Its translation is CASSGSGEWGGLSYEQYF.

The genes are TRBV29-1 and TRBJ2-7; D gene unclear. Per germline, CDR1 SQVTM and CDR2 ANQGSEA. V lost 6 bases and J 4 bases, leaving 13 bases between the germline ends. The CDR3 runs to 12 residues. The CDR3 region has the DNA TGCAGCGTGGTGACAAGCTCATACGAGCAGTACTTC. Amino acid sequence: CSVVTSSYEQYF.

This chain links TRBV11-1 with TRBJ2-7, with 10 bases lining up with TRBD2. The CDR3 is 13 amino acids. Germline CDR1 SGHAT, CDR2 FQDESV (reference sequence). Losses at the gene ends were 6 bases for V and 3 bases for J; bases not matched to a gene: 2. The CDR3 sequence: CASSPSGGYEQYF. CDR3 nucleotides: TGTGCCAGCAGTCCTAGCGGGGGCTACGAGCAGTACTTC.

This sequence joins TRBV19 and TRBJ1-2; 9 nucleotides agree with TRBD1. The CDR3 has 15 residues. V dropped 2 bases and J dropped 7; count of bases not matched to a gene: 8. In germline, CDR1 is LNHDA, CDR2 SQIVND (reference sequence). The DNA for the CDR3 is TGTGCCAGTAGTATAACCGGGACAGGGTCTGGTGGCTACACCTTC. Translated, it gives CASSITGTGSGGYTF.

This clone was counted only a few times. The chain uses TRBV6-5 and TRBJ2-7; tentative D call: TRBD1 (5 bases). V lost 5 bases and J 3 bases, leaving 11 bases between the germline ends. In germline, CDR1 is MNHEY, CDR2 SVGAGI. The CDR3 has 13 residues. CDR3 in amino acids: CASSPWTNYEQYF. Written as DNA, the CDR3 is TGTGCCAGCAGTCCCTGGACAAACTACGAGCAGTACTTC.

A few counts support this clone. The chain employs TRBV27 and TRBJ1-1, with D possibly matching TRBD1 (6 bases). The V end was cut by 9 bases, the J end by 4 bases, with 15 bases between. The CDR3 sequence is 13 residues long. Germline CDR1 and CDR2: MNHEY and SMNVEV (reference sequence). This CDR3 is CASCEQGCTEAFF. The CDR3 DNA follows: TGTGCCAGTTGTGAGCAGGGGTGCACTGAAGCTTTCTTT.

The chain is built from TRBV25-1 and TRBJ2-7, with D possibly TRBD2 on 6 matching bases. Germline V gene lookup returns CDR1 MGHDK and CDR2 SYGVNS. The CDR3 loop spans 16 amino acids. V lost 4 bases and J lost 5, with 21 bases in between. The DNA for the CDR3 is TGTGCCAGCAGTGCTAAGGGACTTACCTCTAGCGACGAGCAGTACTTC. Protein product: CASSAKGLTSSDEQYF.

On this clone itself: One junction end disagrees with the germline gene, perhaps due to a read error. This sample includes further DNA sequences coding for the same CDR3. V gene TRBV9 combines with J gene TRBJ1-2, with D perhaps TRBD1 (5 bases). Germline CDR1 is SGDLS and CDR2 is YYNGEE. The CDR3 is 15 amino acids. The CDR3 region has the DNA TGTGCCAGCAGCGTAGACAGGTCCGACAACTATGGTTACACCTTC. This gives the protein CASSVDRSDNYGYTF.

V and J are TRBV7-9 and TRBJ2-5, with 13 bases fitting TRBD2. CDR1 is SEHNR and CDR2 is FQNEAQ in the germline V gene (reference sequence). Germline trimming cut 5 bases from V and 6 bases from J; bases unmatched to any gene: 15. The CDR3 is 18 amino acids. Here the CDR3 DNA reads TGTGCCAGCAGCCCGGGGACTAGCGGGGACGTACTAACAAAGACCCAGTACTTC. Translating it yields CASSPGTSGDVLTKTQYF.

The genes are TRBV5-4 and TRBJ2-1, with 7 bases matching TRBD1. V was pared by 4 bases and J by 7 bases, with 2 bases of the junction left unmatched. Germline V gives CDR1 SGHNT, CDR2 YYREEE (reference sequence). CDR3 size: 12 residues. CDR3 DNA sequence: TGTGCCAGCAGCCCACAGGGGAATGAGCAGTTCTTC. It is translated as CASSPQGNEQFF.

The chain links TRBV28 to TRBJ2-1; D perhaps matches TRBD2 (7 bases). Trimming pared 6 bases from V and 0 bases from J, leaving 15 bases between. Germline V gene data show CDR1 as MDHEN and CDR2 as SYDVKM. There are 16 residues in the CDR3. CDR3: CASSAGGGSSYNEQFF. For the CDR3, the DNA is TGTGCCAGCAGCGCTGGGGGGGGCTCCTCCTACAATGAGCAGTTCTTC.

The rearrangement links TRBV28 to TRBJ1-2; D is undetermined. V lost 5 bases, J lost 8 bases, and 12 bases lay in between. Germline lookup yields CDR1 MDHEN and CDR2 SYDVKM. This CDR3 comprises 12 residues. The CDR3 bases are TGTGCCAGCAGTAGCACAGTTCCCGGCTACACCTTC. Translated, it gives CASSSTVPGYTF.

This clone was observed a few times. V usage is TRBV19 and J usage is TRBJ2-5, with a weak D call TRBD2 (6 bases). Per germline, CDR1 LNHDA and CDR2 SQIVND (reference sequence). V dropped 5 bases and J dropped 0 bases, with 7 bases sitting between them. This CDR3 comprises 13 residues. In nucleotides, the CDR3 is TGTGCCAGTAGTCGCGGGAACCAAGAGACCCAGTACTTC. Translation: CASSRGNQETQYF.

This clone was observed at least ten times. CDR3 region: CAISDLQGVGTEAFF. In DNA, the CDR3 is TGTGCCATCAGTGACCTCCAGGGCGTTGGCACTGAAGCTTTCTTT. This sequence joins TRBV10-3 and TRBJ1-1, with D tentatively TRBD1 (5 bases). Germline lookup yields CDR1 ENHRY and CDR2 SYGVKD. The CDR3 consists of 15 residues. V was cut by 3 bases and J by 4 bases, with 15 bases left in between.

The chain carries TRBV11-1 and TRBJ1-1, with TRBD1 matching 7 bases. After removal of 5 bases from V and 5 bases from J, the junction contained 5 bases not matched to a gene. Germline-derived CDR1 and CDR2 are SGHAT and FQDESV (reference sequence). The CDR3 covers 13 residues. CDR3: CASSATGLTEAFF. The DNA for the CDR3 is TGTGCCAGCAGCGCGACAGGGCTAACTGAAGCTTTCTTT.

This clone has a single count. The chain uses TRBV27 and TRBJ2-1; D is undetermined. The CDR3 runs to 13 residues. V lost 3 bases to trimming and J lost 4 bases, with 7 bases between them. CDR1 is MNHEY and CDR2 is SMNVEV in the germline V gene (reference sequence). The CDR3 spells CASSFGPYNEQFF. For the CDR3, the DNA is TGTGCCAGCAGTTTTGGGCCTTACAATGAGCAGTTCTTC.

The CDR3 nucleotides are TGTGCCAGCAGCCGGGACACCCACGAGACCCAGTACTTC. Its protein is CASSRDTHETQYF. The chain carries TRBV7-2 and TRBJ2-5, with D perhaps TRBD1 (6 bases). Germline lookup yields CDR1 SGHTA and CDR2 FQGNSA. The length of the CDR3 is 13 residues. Trimming pared 5 bases from V and 5 bases from J, leaving 12 bases between.

This rearrangement joins TRBV13 to TRBJ2-5, with 10 positions matching TRBD1. J gave up 5 bases and V 5 bases, and 5 bases lay outside the gene matches. Germline-derived CDR1 and CDR2 are PRHDT and FYEKMQ (reference sequence). The CDR3 runs 14 residues. CDR3 sequence reads: CASSTRQGAETQYF. CDR3 DNA: TGTGCCAGCAGCACCCGACAGGGGGCTGAGACCCAGTACTTC.

This clone is a singleton in its sample. The CDR3 here is CASKAAGISEQYF. The CDR3 coding sequence is TGTGCCAGCAAGGCTGCGGGGATCTCCGAGCAGTACTTC. The rearrangement joins TRBV6-1 to TRBJ2-7; weak D call: TRBD2 (6 bases). This CDR3 has 13 amino acids. Germline CDR1 reads MNHNS; CDR2 reads SASEGT. V was trimmed by 7 bases and J by 6 bases, leaving 16 bases between them.

Comments on this clone: The junction and the germline gene differ at one end; a read error may be behind it. The chain combines TRBV6-6 with TRBJ1-2; 8 bases align to TRBD1. CDR1 is MNHNY and CDR2 is SVGAGI in the germline V gene (reference sequence). This CDR3 spans 16 amino acids. CDR3 nucleotide sequence: TGTGCCGGCAGTTACCTAACAGGGGGTTACAACTATGGCTACACCTTC. It codes for CAGSYLTGGYNYGYTF.

This sequence joins TRBV6-5 and TRBJ2-7; D remains ambiguous. The V end was cut by 4 bases, the J end by 2 bases, with 12 bases between. This CDR3 is built from 14 residues. Germline V CDR1 and CDR2: MNHEY, SVGAGI. CDR3 DNA sequence: TGTGCCAGCAGTTGGGCCCCCCCGGCCTACGAGCAGTACTTC. As protein: CASSWAPPAYEQYF.

This chain uses TRBV5-6 with TRBJ2-1; TRBD1 matches 10 bases. Germline V gene data show CDR1 as SGHDT and CDR2 as YYEEEE. The CDR3 runs 15 residues. With 4 bases clipped from V and 7 bases from J, the junction kept 8 bases outside the gene matches. The CDR3 DNA follows: TGTGCCAGCAGCAGAACCGGGACAGGGGCAAATGAGCAGTTCTTC. It is translated as CASSRTGTGANEQFF.

The sample holds a few counts of this clone. The chain has TRBV11-1 and TRBJ1-1, with a weak D call TRBD1 (6 bases). V was clipped by 6 bases and J by 2 bases, with 16 bases between them. The CDR3 covers 15 residues. Per the germline V gene, CDR1 is SGHAT and CDR2 is FQDESV (reference sequence). CDR3 region: CASSHYQGFNTEAFF. CDR3 bases: TGTGCCAGCAGTCATTATCAGGGGTTTAACACTGAAGCTTTCTTT.